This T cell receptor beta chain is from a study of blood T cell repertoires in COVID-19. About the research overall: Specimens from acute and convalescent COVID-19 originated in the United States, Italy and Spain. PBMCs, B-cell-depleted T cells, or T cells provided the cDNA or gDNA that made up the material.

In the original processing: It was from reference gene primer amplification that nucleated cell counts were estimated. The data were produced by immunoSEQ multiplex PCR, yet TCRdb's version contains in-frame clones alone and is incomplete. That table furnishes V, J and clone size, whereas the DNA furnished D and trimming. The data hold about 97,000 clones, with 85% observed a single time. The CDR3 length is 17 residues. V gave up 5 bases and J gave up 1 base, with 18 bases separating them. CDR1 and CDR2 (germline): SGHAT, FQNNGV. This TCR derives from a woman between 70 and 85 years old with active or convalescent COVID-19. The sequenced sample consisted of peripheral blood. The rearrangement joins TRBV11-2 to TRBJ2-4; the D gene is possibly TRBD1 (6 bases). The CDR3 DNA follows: TGTGCCAGCAGCGCCCTAGGGGGTAAACCTGCCAAAAACATTCAGTACTTC. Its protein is CASSALGGKPAKNIQYF.